This T cell receptor (beta chain) appears in the sequencing data of a study of blood T cell repertoires in COVID-19. As for the study in general: Acute and convalescent COVID-19 samples came from the United States, Italy and Spain. T cells, B-cell-depleted T cells, or PBMCs provided the cDNA or gDNA that served as material.

Germline values: CDR1 DFQATT, CDR2 SNEGSKA (reference sequence). The CDR3 length is 15 residues. V lost 3 bases and J lost 4, with 16 bases in between. Authors' analysis steps: Reference gene primer amplification yielded estimated nucleated cell counts. Method: immunoSEQ multiplex PCR; TCRdb's copy keeps in-frame clones and lacks some. From that table come the V and J calls and clone size; the DNA was used to work out D and trimming. The sample lists roughly 88,000 clones; approximately 81% were seen once. The rearrangement joins TRBV20-1 to TRBJ2-1; D is uncertain. Specimen: peripheral blood. The sequence came from a woman aged 80 or older with acute or convalescent COVID-19. The CDR3 protein is CSASVYGGPYNEQFF. The CDR3 nucleotides read TGCAGTGCTAGTGTATATGGCGGTCCATACAATGAGCAGTTCTTC.